This TCR beta chain was identified in a study of T cell repertoires in cytomegalovirus infection. The overall study: Indicated by public TCR beta signatures were CMV infection and matching HLA type.

Each CDR3 protein is one row after TCRdb ran MiXCR on the reads. The profile shows fewer than 700,000 distinct CDR3 sequences, approximately 24% of them singletons. V was clipped by 7 bases and J by 1 base, with 8 bases between them. Germline values: CDR1 SNHLY, CDR2 FYNNEI. This CDR3 spans 13 amino acids. This chain joins TRBV2 and TRBJ2-1; D might be TRBD2 (6 bases). The clonotype originates from a human donor in good health (CMV status not recorded). Some clones in this sample may be carry-over from other donors' samples. The sample consisted of CD8+ T cells from PBMCs. The CDR3 nucleotides are TGTGCCAGCACCGGGGGTTCCTACAATGAGCAGTTCTTC. As protein: CASTGGSYNEQFF. Using reference TRBV2 and TRBJ2-1 for the parts outside the CDR3, the full variable domain is EPEVTQTPSHQVTQMGQEVILRCVPISNHLYFYWYRQILGQKVEFLVSFYNNEISEKSEIFDDQFSVERPDGSNFTLKIRSTKLEDSAMYFCASTGGSYNEQFFGPGTRLTVL.